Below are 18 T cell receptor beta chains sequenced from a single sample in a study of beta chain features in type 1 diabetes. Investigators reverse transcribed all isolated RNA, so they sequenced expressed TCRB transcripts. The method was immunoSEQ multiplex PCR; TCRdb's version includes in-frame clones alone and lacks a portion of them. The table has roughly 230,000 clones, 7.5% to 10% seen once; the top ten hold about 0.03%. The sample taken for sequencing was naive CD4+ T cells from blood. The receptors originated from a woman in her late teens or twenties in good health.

The CDR3 region has the DNA TGTGCCAGCAGCTTAGCGGGGGGACACAATGAGCAGTTCTTC. It is translated as CASSLAGGHNEQFF. The J gene is TRBJ2-1, the V gene TRBV7-3; TRBD2 matches 8 bases. The CDR3 covers 14 residues. Per the germline V gene, CDR1 is SGHTA and CDR2 is FQGTGA. Unmatched junction bases numbered 2, after V lost 2 bases and J lost 5 bases.

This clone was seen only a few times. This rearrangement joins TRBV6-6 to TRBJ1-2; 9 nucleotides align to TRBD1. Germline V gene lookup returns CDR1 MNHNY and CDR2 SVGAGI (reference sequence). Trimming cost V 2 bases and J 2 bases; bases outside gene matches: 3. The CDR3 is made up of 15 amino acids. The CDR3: CASSYADRGNYGYTF. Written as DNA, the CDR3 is TGTGCCAGCAGTTACGCGGACAGGGGAAACTATGGCTACACCTTC.

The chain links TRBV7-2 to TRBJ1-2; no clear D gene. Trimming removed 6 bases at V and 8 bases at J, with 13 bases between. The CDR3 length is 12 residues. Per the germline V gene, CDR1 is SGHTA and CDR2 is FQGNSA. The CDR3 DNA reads TGTGCCAGCAGTGCGGGTCAAGGGGGCTACACCTTC. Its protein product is CASSAGQGGYTF.

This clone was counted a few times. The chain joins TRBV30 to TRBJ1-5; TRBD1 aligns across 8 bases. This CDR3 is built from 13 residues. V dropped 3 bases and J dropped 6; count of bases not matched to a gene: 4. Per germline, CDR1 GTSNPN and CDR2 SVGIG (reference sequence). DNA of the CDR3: TGTGCCTGGAGCGACAGGGGAAGTCAGCCCCAGCATTTT. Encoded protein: CAWSDRGSQPQHF.

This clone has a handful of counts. CDR3: CASSLTGANTEAFF. Written as DNA, the CDR3 is TGTGCCAGCAGCTTGACAGGGGCGAACACTGAAGCTTTCTTT. The V call is TRBV11-2, the J call TRBJ1-1; TRBD1 aligns across 8 bases. Germline trimming cut 3 bases from V and 1 base from J; bases unmatched to any gene: 1. CDR1 SGHAT and CDR2 FQNNGV come from the germline V gene. There are 14 residues in the CDR3.

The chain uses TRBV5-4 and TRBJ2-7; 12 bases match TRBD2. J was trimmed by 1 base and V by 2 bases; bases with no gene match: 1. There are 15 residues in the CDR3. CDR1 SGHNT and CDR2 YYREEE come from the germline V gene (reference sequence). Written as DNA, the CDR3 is TGTGCCAGCAGCTTTGGACTAGCGGGGTCCTACGAGCAGTACTTC. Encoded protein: CASSFGLAGSYEQYF.

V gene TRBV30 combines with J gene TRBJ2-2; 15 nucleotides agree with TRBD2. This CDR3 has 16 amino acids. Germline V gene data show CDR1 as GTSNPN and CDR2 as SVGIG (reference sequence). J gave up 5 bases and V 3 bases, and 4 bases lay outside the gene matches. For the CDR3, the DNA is TGTGCCTGGAGCGGACTAGCGGGGGGGCGGACCGGGGAGCTGTTTTTT. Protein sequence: CAWSGLAGGRTGELFF.

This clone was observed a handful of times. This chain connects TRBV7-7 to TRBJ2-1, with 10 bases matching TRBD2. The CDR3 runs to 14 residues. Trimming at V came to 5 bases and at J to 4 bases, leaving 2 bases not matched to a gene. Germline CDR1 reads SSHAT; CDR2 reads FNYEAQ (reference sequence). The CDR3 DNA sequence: TGTGCCAGCAGCATTAGCGGGAGGTACAATGAGCAGTTCTTC. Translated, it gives CASSISGRYNEQFF.

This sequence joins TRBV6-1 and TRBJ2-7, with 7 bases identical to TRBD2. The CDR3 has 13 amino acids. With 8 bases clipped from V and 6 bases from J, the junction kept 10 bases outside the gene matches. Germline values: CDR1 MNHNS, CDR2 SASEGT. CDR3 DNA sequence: TGTGCCAGCCTCGGCCTAGCGGCTTCCGAGCAGTACTTC. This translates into CASLGLAASEQYF.

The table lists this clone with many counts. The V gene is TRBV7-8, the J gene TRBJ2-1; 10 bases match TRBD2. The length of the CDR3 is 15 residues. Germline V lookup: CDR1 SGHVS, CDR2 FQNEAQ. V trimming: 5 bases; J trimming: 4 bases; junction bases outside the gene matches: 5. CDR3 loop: CASSRTSGIYNEQFF. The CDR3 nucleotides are TGTGCCAGCAGCAGAACTAGCGGGATTTACAATGAGCAGTTCTTC.

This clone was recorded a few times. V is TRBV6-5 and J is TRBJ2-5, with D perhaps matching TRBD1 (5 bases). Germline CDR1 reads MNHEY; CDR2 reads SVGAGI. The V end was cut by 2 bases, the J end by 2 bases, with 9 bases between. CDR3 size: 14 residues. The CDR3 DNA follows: TGTGCCAGCAGTTACCGGACATTACAAGAGACCCAGTACTTC. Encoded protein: CASSYRTLQETQYF.

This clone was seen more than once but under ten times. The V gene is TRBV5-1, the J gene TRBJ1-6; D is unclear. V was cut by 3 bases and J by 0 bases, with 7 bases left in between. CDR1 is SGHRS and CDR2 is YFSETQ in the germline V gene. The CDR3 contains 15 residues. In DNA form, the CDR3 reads TGCGCCAGCAGCTACAGCAGCTCCTATAATTCACCCCTCCACTTT. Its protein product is CASSYSSSYNSPLHF.

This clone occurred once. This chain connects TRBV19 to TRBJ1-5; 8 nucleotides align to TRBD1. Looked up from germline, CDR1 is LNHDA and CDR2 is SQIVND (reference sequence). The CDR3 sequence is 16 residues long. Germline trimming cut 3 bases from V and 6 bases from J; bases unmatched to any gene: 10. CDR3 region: CASSISTGQGGQPQHF. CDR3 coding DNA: TGTGCCAGTAGTATCTCTACCGGACAGGGCGGTCAGCCCCAGCATTTT.

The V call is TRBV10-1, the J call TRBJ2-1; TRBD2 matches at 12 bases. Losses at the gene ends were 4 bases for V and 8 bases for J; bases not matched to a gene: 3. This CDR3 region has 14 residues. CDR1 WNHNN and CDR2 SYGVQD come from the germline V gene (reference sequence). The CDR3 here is CASSASGRAHEQFF. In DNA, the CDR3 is TGCGCCAGCAGTGCTAGCGGGAGGGCCCATGAGCAGTTCTTC.

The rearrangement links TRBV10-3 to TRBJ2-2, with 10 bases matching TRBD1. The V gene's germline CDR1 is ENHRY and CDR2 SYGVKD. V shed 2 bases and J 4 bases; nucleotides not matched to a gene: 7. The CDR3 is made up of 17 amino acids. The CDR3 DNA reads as TGTGCCATCAGTGAGCCGGGGGGACAGGGGAGCACCGGGGAGCTGTTTTTT. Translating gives CAISEPGGQGSTGELFF.

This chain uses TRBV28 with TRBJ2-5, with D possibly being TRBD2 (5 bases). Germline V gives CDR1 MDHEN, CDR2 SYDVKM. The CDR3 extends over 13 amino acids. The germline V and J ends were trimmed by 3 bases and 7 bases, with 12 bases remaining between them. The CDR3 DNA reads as TGTGCCAGCAGTTTCCTGGGTGCGGGGACCCAGTACTTC. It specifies CASSFLGAGTQYF.

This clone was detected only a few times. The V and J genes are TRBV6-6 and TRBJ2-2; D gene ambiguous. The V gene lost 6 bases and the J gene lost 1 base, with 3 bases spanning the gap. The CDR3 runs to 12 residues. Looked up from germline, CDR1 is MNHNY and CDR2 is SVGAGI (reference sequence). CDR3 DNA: TGTGCCAGCAGCCTGAACACCGGGGAGCTGTTTTTT. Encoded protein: CASSLNTGELFF.

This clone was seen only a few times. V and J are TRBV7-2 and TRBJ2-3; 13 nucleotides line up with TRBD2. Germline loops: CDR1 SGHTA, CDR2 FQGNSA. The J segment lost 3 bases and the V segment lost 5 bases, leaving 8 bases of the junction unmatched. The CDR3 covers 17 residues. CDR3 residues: CASSLPGLAGWTDTQYF. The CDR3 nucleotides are TGTGCCAGCAGCCTCCCGGGACTAGCGGGATGGACAGATACGCAGTATTTT.